These T cell receptor beta chains were read from a single sample in a study of T cells after yellow fever vaccination. TCRdb reanalysed the 5' RACE reads using MiXCR and keeps one entry per CDR3 protein. The data hold 14,000 or so distinct CDR3 sequences, with 7.3% observed a single time. Source: PBMCs, either bulk or a sorted T-cell subset (CD4+, CD8+, memory, or dextramer-sorted; not recorded which), taken on the day of the yellow fever booster vaccination. The origin of the receptors is a man younger than 30 who received the YFV17D yellow fever vaccine. Both conserved end residues are part of each CDR3. Fields, in order: V gene, J gene, D gene, CDR3 protein. A D gene is named only where the DNA matches it firmly.

TRBV6-2/TRBV6-3	TRBJ2-1	NA	CASQGRSRSLNEQFF
TRBV7-8	TRBJ1-6	NA	CASSLRQSPLHF
TRBV9	TRBJ1-6	TRBD1	CASSASGGMTPLHF
TRBV12-3/TRBV12-4	TRBJ2-2	NA	CASSTGNTGELFF
TRBV12-3/TRBV12-4	TRBJ2-5	TRBD1	CASRPTGEETQYF
TRBV18	TRBJ2-3	TRBD2	CASSPRMAGGQTDTQYF
TRBV5-1	TRBJ2-7	TRBD1	CASSSTGGAYEQYF
TRBV28	TRBJ2-3	TRBD1	CATHRRDRGPDTQYF
TRBV4-1	TRBJ2-1	NA	CASSHPLLVGEQFF
TRBV7-3	TRBJ1-1	TRBD1	CASSWDRETEAFF
TRBV7-2	TRBJ1-5	TRBD1	CASSLGTGSNQPQHF